Listed below are T cell receptor beta chains from one sample, sequenced in a study of control samples from healthy donors and cancer patients. Method: immunoSEQ multiplex PCR; TCRdb's copy keeps in-frame clones and lacks some. Among approximately 98,000 clones listed, approximately 82% were seen once. Sequenced sample: blood. These receptor sequences come from a man between 18 and 35 years old in good health. The CDR3 runs from the conserved cysteine through the conserved F or W. Each record gives: D gene, V gene, J gene, clone size, CDR3 DNA, CDR3 protein. A D gene is named only where the DNA matches it firmly. Size is omitted from some rows. Given values are once, few, many or a class for expanded clones.

>TRBD1|TRBV4-3|TRBJ1-2|few
TGCGCCAGCAGCCTCACCTGGGTGGGACAGGGGGCTGGCTACACCTTC
CASSLTWVGQGAGYTF
>.|TRBV6-5|TRBJ1-1|.
TGTGCCAGCAGCCCATACACTACGGCGAACACTGAAGCTTTCTTT
CASSPYTTANTEAFF
>.|TRBV5-1|TRBJ1-1|.
TGCGCCAGCAGCTTTGACTGGAACACTGAAGCTTTCTTT
CASSFDWNTEAFF
>.|TRBV5-6|TRBJ2-7|.
TGTGCCAGCAGCTTAAGGGGGGCGAGCTACGAGCAGTACTTC
CASSLRGASYEQYF
>TRBD1|TRBV7-2|TRBJ1-4|.
TGTGCCAGCAGCATACGGGACAGGGGATCTAATGAAAAACTGTTTTTT
CASSIRDRGSNEKLFF
>.|TRBV5-1|TRBJ2-2|.
TGCGCCAGTACTGGGACGTCGGGAACCGGGGAGCTGTTTTTT
CASTGTSGTGELFF
>.|TRBV28|TRBJ1-4|.
TGTGCCAGCAGTGTGGACACGGGTTATGAAAAACTGTTTTTT
CASSVDTGYEKLFF
>TRBD2|TRBV9|TRBJ2-2|few
TGTGCCAGCAGCGGGGGGGGCACCGGGGAGCTGTTTTTT
CASSGGGTGELFF
>TRBD2|TRBV7-2|TRBJ2-1|.
TGTGCCAGCATCCTAGAGCGGGGAAGCTCCTACAATGAGCAGTTCTTC
CASILERGSSYNEQFF
>.|TRBV7-9|TRBJ1-1|.
TGTGCCAGCAGCACTCAGACCCTGAACACTGAAGCTTTCTTT
CASSTQTLNTEAFF
>.|TRBV5-1|TRBJ1-1|.
TGCGCCAGCAGCTCTACAACTTCGACAGGAGGGACTGAAGCTTTCTTT
CASSSTTSTGGTEAFF
>TRBD1|TRBV5-6|TRBJ2-1|.
TGTGCCAGCAGCTTCGGGACAGCCTACAATGAGCAGTTCTTC
CASSFGTAYNEQFF
>.|TRBV2|TRBJ2-1|.
TGTGCCAGCAGTGAAGGAGCTAGCCACAATCCCCCCCCCGACAATGAGCAGTTCTTC
CASSEGASHNPPPDNEQFF
>TRBD1|TRBV6-5|TRBJ2-2|.
TGTGCCAGCAGTCCCGCAGGGGGCCGGGCCGGGGAGCTGTTTTTT
CASSPAGGRAGELFF
>.|TRBV9|TRBJ2-4|.
TGTGCCAGCAGCGCGAGCCAACAGGGGGGGAACATTCAGTACTTC
CASSASQQGGNIQYF
>TRBD1|TRBV7-2|TRBJ1-5|few
TGTGCCAGCAGCTTAGCGAGGGACAGGGGTGGGCAGCCCCAGCATTTT
CASSLARDRGGQPQHF
>.|TRBV19|TRBJ1-4|.
TGTGCCAGTAGTCCTAAAACAGGCTATCCCGGAAAACTGTTTTTT
CASSPKTGYPGKLFF
>.|TRBV3-1/TRBV3-2|TRBJ2-1|.
TGTGCCAGCAGCCAAGAGCCACGACCCGCCAATGAGCAGTTCTTC
CASSQEPRPANEQFF
>.|TRBV5-8|TRBJ1-1|once
TGTGCCAGCAGCTTGCTCGGAGGGCCCTTGAACACTGAAGCTTTCTTT
CASSLLGGPLNTEAFF
>.|TRBV28|TRBJ1-1|.
TGTGCCAGCAGTTCAGGACTGTTAATTGAAGCTTTCTTT
CASSSGLLIEAFF
>.|TRBV5-1|TRBJ2-2|once
TGCGCCAGCAATCCCTTGGGTCCAGGGATTGTGGACACCGGGGAGCTGTTTTTT
CASNPLGPGIVDTGELFF
>.|TRBV5-6|TRBJ2-3|.
TGTGCCAGCAGCTTGGTGGCAGAGAGAGATACGCAGTATTTT
CASSLVAERDTQYF
>TRBD1|TRBV19|TRBJ2-3|.
TGTGCCAGTAGTAGGCCAGGGGGTGGCACAGATACGCAGTATTTT
CASSRPGGGTDTQYF
>TRBD1|TRBV2|TRBJ1-4|.
TGTGCCAGCAAACAGGGGACAACTAATGAAAAACTGTTTTTT
CASKQGTTNEKLFF
>.|TRBV3-1/TRBV3-2|TRBJ2-7|.
TGTGCCAGCAGCAAGACCCTCCGGAACTCCGAGCAGTACTTC
CASSKTLRNSEQYF
>TRBD1|TRBV5-1|TRBJ2-5|.
TGCGCCAGCAGCCTAGGGACAGGGATCCGCCAAGAGACCCAGTACTTC
CASSLGTGIRQETQYF
>.|TRBV3-1/TRBV3-2|TRBJ1-6|.
TGTGCCAGCAGTGGCGGGCTATATAATTCACCCCTCCACTTT
CASSGGLYNSPLHF
>TRBD1|TRBV4-2|TRBJ1-1|.
TGTGCCAGCAGCCAAGGAGACAGGGCCCAGAGTGAAGCTTTCTTT
CASSQGDRAQSEAFF
>.|TRBV27|TRBJ2-2|.
TGTGCCAGCAGTTTATCCGAGAGTACCGGGGAGCTGTTTTTT
CASSLSESTGELFF
>TRBD1|TRBV7-8|TRBJ1-6|.
TGTGCCAGCAGCTTAGGAGGGGGCCATTCACCCCTCCACTTT
CASSLGGGHSPLHF